This T cell receptor beta chain was sequenced for a study of cytomegalovirus exposure and HLA in healthy donors. Generated by immunoSEQ multiplex PCR, the TCRdb table keeps only in-frame clones and is missing some. The sample consists of a few hundred thousand clones, almost 90% of them appearing once. The clonotype was recovered from a woman aged 18-29 years in good health and CMV-seronegative. The sample consisted of PBMCs.

The CDR3 loop is CASSFSRSLIHQPQHF. The CDR3 DNA reads as TGTGCCAGCAGCTTCTCTAGGAGCCTGATTCATCAGCCCCAGCATTTT. The chain carries TRBV7-8 and TRBJ1-5; D not resolved. There are 16 residues in the CDR3. With 3 bases removed from V and 5 bases from J, the gap between germline ends came to 17 bases. The germline CDR1 and CDR2 sequences are SGHVS and FQNEAQ.